A single sample is the source of the 11 T cell receptor beta chains below, sequenced in a study of OX40 agonist ivuxolimab in advanced cancers. Assay used: immunoSEQ multiplex PCR; TCRdb lists only in-frame clones, some missing. The table has approximately 74,000 clones, almost 85% seen once. The sequenced sample was CD4+ or CD8+ T cells sorted from blood, obtained in a trial of the OX40 agonist ivuxolimab. These receptor sequences come from an adult with an advanced solid tumor such as melanoma, head and neck, liver or kidney cancer.

The chain has TRBV29-1 and TRBJ2-1; 9 positions match TRBD2. V was pared by 7 bases and J by 12 bases, with 19 bases of the junction left unmatched. The CDR3 length is 15 residues. The germline CDR1 and CDR2 sequences are SQVTM and ANQGSEA. DNA of the CDR3: TGCAGCGCCTCCCCACAACTAGCGGGCGGTCCTGGGCAGTTCTTC. It codes for CSASPQLAGGPGQFF.

The J gene is TRBJ1-2, the V gene TRBV28; D might be TRBD1 (6 bases). The ends were cut back, 5 bases at V and 7 bases at J, with 20 bases in the middle. This CDR3 is built from 15 residues. Germline V gene data show CDR1 as MDHEN and CDR2 as SYDVKM. The DNA of the CDR3 is TGTGCCAGCAGTCCATACTTCCAGGGGTTAGCTGGCTACACCTTC. It specifies CASSPYFQGLAGYTF.

V gene TRBV9 combines with J gene TRBJ2-1; D could derive from TRBD1 or TRBD2 (5 bases each). Germline V lookup: CDR1 SGDLS, CDR2 YYNGEE. The length of the CDR3 is 15 residues. Trimming removed 0 bases at V and 2 bases at J, with 9 bases between. This CDR3 reads CASSVAPGPYNEQFF. The DNA of the CDR3 is TGTGCCAGCAGCGTAGCCCCGGGGCCCTACAATGAGCAGTTCTTC.

The chain has TRBV7-3 and TRBJ2-2; D unresolved. Germline CDR1 is SGHTA and CDR2 is FQGTGA. Trimming took 2 bases from V and 3 from J, leaving 7 bases between them. The CDR3 extends over 14 amino acids. CDR3 DNA: TGTGCCAGCAGCTTATCCCGGGACACCGGGGAGCTGTTTTTT. It translates to CASSLSRDTGELFF.

V and J are TRBV4-1 and TRBJ2-1; 7 bases match TRBD2. V trimming: 4 bases; J trimming: 8 bases; junction bases outside the gene matches: 5. The CDR3 contains 13 residues. Germline assignment: CDR1 MGHRA and CDR2 YSYEKL. The DNA for the CDR3 is TGCGCCAGCAGCCGGGGGGGAATGGATGAGCAGTTCTTC. This sequence encodes CASSRGGMDEQFF.

The chain uses TRBV5-6 and TRBJ2-1, with TRBD2 matching over 12 bases. Germline V gene sequence: CDR1 SGHDT, CDR2 YYEEEE. Trimming at V came to 3 bases and at J to 8 bases, leaving 6 bases not matched to a gene. This CDR3 spans 15 amino acids. The CDR3 DNA sequence: TGTGCCAGCAGCTCTGAGACTAGCGGGAGCTATGAGCAGTTCTTC. Amino acid sequence: CASSSETSGSYEQFF. The full variable domain, in which reference TRBV5-6 and TRBJ2-1 provide the parts outside the CDR3, is DAGVTQSPTHLIKTRGQQVTLRCSPKSGHDTVSWYQQALGQGPQFIFQYYEEEERQRGNFPDRFSGHQFPNYSSELNVNALLLGDSALYLCASSSETSGSYEQFFGPGTRLTVL.

The chain has TRBV9 and TRBJ2-1; tentative D call: TRBD2 (6 bases). The germline CDR1 and CDR2 sequences are SGDLS and YYNGEE. Trimming pared 2 bases from V and 11 bases from J, leaving 14 bases between. The CDR3 loop spans 13 amino acids. The chain's CDR3 is CASSVHALAKQFF. In DNA form, the CDR3 reads TGTGCCAGCAGCGTCCACGCCCTAGCGAAGCAGTTCTTC.

The rearrangement joins TRBV15 to TRBJ2-7; a possible D gene is TRBD1 (5 bases). The V end lost 5 bases, the J end lost 6 bases, and 11 bases lay between the germline ends. This CDR3 has 12 amino acids. Germline V gene sequence: CDR1 LNHNV, CDR2 YYDKDF (reference sequence). The DNA for the CDR3 is TGTGCCACCAGCTCTGGGGCGAGCGAGCAGTACTTC. Amino acids: CATSSGASEQYF.

V usage is TRBV4-2 and J usage is TRBJ2-5; either TRBD1 or TRBD2 may supply D (6 bases each). Gene TRBJ2-7 matches the end of the DNA better, so the J call may be wrong. Germline lookup yields CDR1 LGHNA and CDR2 YNFKEQ. CDR3 length: 15 residues. In DNA form, the CDR3 reads TGTGCCAGCAGCCCGTACGGAGGGGGGATCTACGAGCAGTACTTC. Residues: CASSPYGGGIYEQYF.

The chain links TRBV28 to TRBJ1-5; TRBD1 matches at 10 bases. Germline V gene data show CDR1 as MDHEN and CDR2 as SYDVKM. After removal of 7 bases from V and 7 bases from J, the junction contained 4 bases not matched to a gene. The CDR3 is 13 residues long. In nucleotides, the CDR3 is TGTGCCAGCATGACAGGGGGCCGGCAGCCCCAGCATTTT. This sequence encodes CASMTGGRQPQHF.

There are a few counts of this clone. The chain is built from TRBV28 and TRBJ2-3, with D perhaps TRBD1 or TRBD2 (5 bases each). V was shortened by 9 bases and J by 3 bases, with 10 bases between the two germline ends. The CDR3 runs 12 residues. CDR1 MDHEN and CDR2 SYDVKM come from the germline V gene. The CDR3 region has the DNA TGTGCCAGTTCGTGGGGGACAGATACGCAGTATTTT. Translating it yields CASSWGTDTQYF.